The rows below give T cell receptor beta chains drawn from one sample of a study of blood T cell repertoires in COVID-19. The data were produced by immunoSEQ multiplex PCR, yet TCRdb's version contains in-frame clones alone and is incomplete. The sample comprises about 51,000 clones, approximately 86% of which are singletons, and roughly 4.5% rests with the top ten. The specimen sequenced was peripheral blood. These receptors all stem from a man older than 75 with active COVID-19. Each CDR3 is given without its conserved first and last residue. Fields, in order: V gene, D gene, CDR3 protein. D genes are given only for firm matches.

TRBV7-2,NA,ASTVQGIHEQF
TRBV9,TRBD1,ASSVASTGAFSTDTQY
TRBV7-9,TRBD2,ASSSGLAGGNEQF
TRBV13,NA,ASSYSLTNTGELF
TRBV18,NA,ASSETIGANLYEQY
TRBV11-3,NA,ASSFRHRAFEKLF
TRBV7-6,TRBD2,ASSTTPGGYEQY
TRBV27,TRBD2,ASSSLAGGQETQY
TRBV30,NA,ALEVAGSGNTIY
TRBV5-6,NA,ASSDRGVRLAGNTIY
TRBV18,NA,ASSPNSPPNTEAF
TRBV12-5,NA,ASGRMNEQY
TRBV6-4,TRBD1,ASSTGQGFYNEQF
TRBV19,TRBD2,ASSQVSGSASYNEQF
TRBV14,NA,ASSQMRGKTEAF
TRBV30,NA,AWSVGSRYEAF
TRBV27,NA,ASSLTVQFSYEQY
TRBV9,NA,ASSVQGHSGNTIY
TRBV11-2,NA,ASSLQWGEGYT
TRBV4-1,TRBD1,ASSQPGQGAGGNTIY
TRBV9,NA,ASSLQGFGYT
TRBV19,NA,ASSTDYEAKNIQY
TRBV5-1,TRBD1,ASSPDPGQVSYEQY
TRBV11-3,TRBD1,ASSLTATGVGETQY
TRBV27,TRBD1,ASSSIGRDRGRNEQY
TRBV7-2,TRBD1,ASSPRPGTVSGANVLT
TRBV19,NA,ASTFGGLLSGNTIY
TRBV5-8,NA,ASSPGGLIWSYEQY
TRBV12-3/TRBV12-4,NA,ASSLPGSEQY
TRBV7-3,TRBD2,ASSLLGTSDYPSSYNEQF
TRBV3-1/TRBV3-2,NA,ASSQVAGTTGELF
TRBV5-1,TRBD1,ASSPAGTGGY
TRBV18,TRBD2,ASSPALAGGSYNEQF
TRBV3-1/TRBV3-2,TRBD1,ASSRQGMGEQY
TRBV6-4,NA,ASSDFGQGDEQF
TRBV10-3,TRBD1,AISDTGTGGTGELF
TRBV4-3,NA,ASSQVAGLNTEAF
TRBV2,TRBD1,ASRNRDRVLYDYGYT
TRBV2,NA,ASSSPPGASDIQY
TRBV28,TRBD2,ATEDRLGTSGYNEQF
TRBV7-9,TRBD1,ASSLARTGGSSYEQY
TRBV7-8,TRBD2,ASSLNAGVGKNIQY
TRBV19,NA,ASLNWAGGTEAF
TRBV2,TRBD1,ASSHRGFGYT
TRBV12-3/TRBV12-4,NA,ASSLGGDTEAF
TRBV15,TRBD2,ATSHLAGGDSTDTQY
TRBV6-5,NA,ASSSQTEGNTIY
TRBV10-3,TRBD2,AISEAPGGSFDNEQF
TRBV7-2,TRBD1,ASSHGTGESEKLF
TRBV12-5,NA,ASGVTGQLLF
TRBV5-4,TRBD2,ASSLMVAGGQETQY
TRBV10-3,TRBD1,AIRRTGGMSDTEAF
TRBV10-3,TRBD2,AIGTSGENNEQF
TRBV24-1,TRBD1,ATSLTGREEKLF
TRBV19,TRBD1,ASSPSGGRGATNEKLF
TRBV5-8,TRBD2,ASSDGTSGGAYNEQF
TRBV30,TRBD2,AWSPSGTRF
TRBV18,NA,ASSPRQIGTDTQY
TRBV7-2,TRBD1,ASSLDMTGSDTEAF
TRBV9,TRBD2,ASSESGLALNEQF